A selection of T cell receptor beta chains follows, all from one sample in a study of blood T cell repertoires in COVID-19. Assay: immunoSEQ multiplex PCR; the TCRdb copy retains only in-frame clones and omits some. The sample has under 250,000 clones, around four fifths seen once; the top ten hold just over 2.5%. The sequencing input was peripheral blood. These receptors were collected from a woman between 65 and 79 years old with active or convalescent COVID-19. Each CDR3 is given with its conserved first and last residue. The D gene is left open where the match is weak. A row's size may be missing; if present it is once, few, many or a size class.

size | J | V | D | CDR3 | DNA
NA | TRBJ2-5 | TRBV18 | NA | CASSPRGGSEETQYF | TGTGCCAGCTCACCAAGGGGGGGAAGCGAAGAGACCCAGTACTTC
NA | TRBJ1-5 | TRBV7-6 | NA | CASSLSGGGGNQPQHF | TGTGCCAGCAGCTTATCGGGGGGCGGTGGCAATCAGCCCCAGCATTTT
NA | TRBJ1-2 | TRBV5-6 | NA | CASSLMRGGRDDGYTF | TGTGCCAGCAGCCTCATGCGGGGCGGTAGGGATGATGGCTACACCTTC
NA | TRBJ2-2 | TRBV4-1 | NA | CASSGLTRETGELFF | TGCGCCAGCAGCGGACTGACACGGGAGACCGGGGAGCTGTTTTTT
NA | TRBJ2-1 | TRBV3-1/TRBV3-2 | NA | CASSQGAAILDNEQFF | TGTGCCAGCAGCCAAGGGGCAGCTATCTTAGACAATGAGCAGTTCTTC
NA | TRBJ1-1 | TRBV7-2 | NA | CASSRLLRNTEAFF | TGTGCCAGCAGCCGTTTACTTAGGAACACTGAAGCTTTCTTT
NA | TRBJ2-3 | TRBV9 | NA | CASSVAPFEDTQYF | TGTGCCAGCAGCGTAGCCCCCTTTGAGGATACGCAGTATTTT
once | TRBJ1-2 | TRBV2 | TRBD1 | CASSEILTGAYYGYTF | TGTGCCAGCAGTGAAATCCTCACAGGGGCTTACTATGGCTACACCTTC
NA | TRBJ2-1 | TRBV12-3/TRBV12-4 | NA | CASSLNRVNEQFF | TGTGCCAGCAGTTTAAACAGGGTGAATGAGCAGTTCTTC
NA | TRBJ1-6 | TRBV19 | NA | CASSVPSYNSPLHF | TGTGCCAGTAGTGTCCCATCCTATAATTCACCCCTCCACTTT
NA | TRBJ2-3 | TRBV6-5 | NA | CASIGVQSGDTQYF | TGTGCGTCTATCGGGGTCCAAAGTGGGGATACGCAGTATTTT
NA | TRBJ2-3 | TRBV6-5 | TRBD1 | CATLGQDTDTQYF | TGTGCCACCCTAGGACAGGACACAGATACGCAGTATTTT
NA | TRBJ1-1 | TRBV19 | NA | CASSMGGGEWDTEAFF | TGTGCCAGTAGTATGGGGGGAGGGGAATGGGACACTGAAGCTTTCTTT
NA | TRBJ1-1 | TRBV2 | NA | CASSDNRRNTEAFF | TGTGCCAGCAGTGACAACAGGAGGAACACTGAAGCTTTCTTT
NA | TRBJ2-7 | TRBV5-4 | NA | CASSLGGDSTYEQYF | TGTGCCAGCAGCTTGGGGGGGGACAGTACCTACGAGCAGTACTTC
NA | TRBJ2-6 | TRBV18 | NA | CASSPATTSGGANVLTF | TGTGCCAGCTCACCTGCGACTACCTCGGGTGGGGCCAACGTCCTGACTTTC
NA | TRBJ2-5 | TRBV18 | TRBD2 | CASSLGLAGQETQYF | TGTGCCAGCTCCCTTGGACTAGCGGGGCAAGAGACCCAGTACTTC
NA | TRBJ2-2 | TRBV18 | TRBD1 | CASSPSPDRGRPGELFF | TGTGCCAGCTCACCATCGCCGGACAGGGGGCGCCCCGGGGAGCTGTTTTTT
once | TRBJ2-7 | TRBV10-2 | NA | CASGAEPLYEQYF | TGCGCCAGCGGGGCAGAACCTCTCTACGAGCAGTACTTC
NA | TRBJ1-1 | TRBV19 | NA | CASTGSGAEAFF | TGTGCCAGTACAGGGTCTGGGGCTGAAGCTTTCTTT
NA | TRBJ2-7 | TRBV7-2 | NA | CASSLKSGWQGPYEQYF | TGTGCCAGCAGCTTAAAGAGCGGGTGGCAAGGGCCCTACGAGCAGTACTTC
NA | TRBJ1-6 | TRBV10-3 | TRBD1 | CAIRGQGRSPLHF | TGTGCCATCAGAGGACAGGGCCGTTCACCCCTCCACTTT
few | TRBJ1-4 | TRBV9 | NA | CASSVGGGFNEKLFF | TGTGCCAGCAGCGTAGGCGGAGGGTTTAATGAAAAACTGTTTTTT
NA | TRBJ2-5 | TRBV6-5 | TRBD2 | CASSYVSGGRRTQYF | TGTGCCAGCAGTTATGTGAGCGGGGGGAGGCGGACCCAGTACTTC
NA | TRBJ2-3 | TRBV6-5 | TRBD1 | CASTHRDREGDTQYF | TGTGCCAGCACCCACCGGGACAGGGAGGGAGATACGCAGTATTTT
NA | TRBJ2-1 | TRBV5-1 | TRBD2 | CASSLVLAGTSYNEQFF | TGCGCCAGCAGCTTGGTGCTAGCGGGGACTTCCTACAATGAGCAGTTCTTC
NA | TRBJ2-1 | TRBV6-5 | TRBD1 | CASSPGSSGGEQFF | TGTGCCAGCAGTCCCGGGTCCTCAGGGGGTGAGCAGTTCTTC
NA | TRBJ2-3 | TRBV28 | NA | CASHHGPESTDTQYF | TGTGCCAGCCACCACGGTCCGGAGAGCACAGATACGCAGTATTTT
NA | TRBJ2-2 | TRBV7-2 | TRBD1 | CASSRDRHNTGELFF | TGTGCCAGCAGCCGGGACAGGCATAACACCGGGGAGCTGTTTTTT
few | TRBJ1-5 | TRBV6-5 | NA | CASSRQDYQPQHF | TGTGCCAGCAGCCGACAGGACTATCAGCCCCAGCATTTT
once | TRBJ2-1 | TRBV6-1 | NA | CASSEVAGYNEQFF | TGTGCCAGCAGTGAGGTAGCAGGGTACAATGAGCAGTTCTTC
once | TRBJ1-1 | TRBV5-1 | NA | CASSLGQMDTEAFF | TGCGCCAGCAGCTTGGGACAGATGGACACTGAAGCTTTCTTT
once | TRBJ1-4 | TRBV7-6 | NA | CASSLMAGVNEKLFF | TGTGCCAGCAGCTTAATGGCAGGCGTTAATGAAAAACTGTTTTTT
once | TRBJ2-2 | TRBV14 | TRBD2 | CASSQWASSGYTGELFF | TGTGCCAGCAGCCAGTGGGCGTCTAGCGGGTACACCGGGGAGCTGTTTTTT
once | TRBJ2-1 | TRBV18 | TRBD2 | CASSPTSGVASYNEQFF | TGTGCCAGCTCACCAACTAGCGGGGTTGCCTCCTACAATGAGCAGTTCTTC
NA | TRBJ2-3 | TRBV11-2 | TRBD2 | CASSSPGLAGGDLGDTQYF | TGTGCCAGCAGCTCCCCAGGCCTAGCGGGGGGGGATTTAGGGGATACGCAGTATTTT
NA | TRBJ1-6 | TRBV5-1 | TRBD1 | CASSWQTGTNSPLHF | TGCGCCAGCAGCTGGCAGACAGGGACTAATTCACCCCTCCACTTT
NA | TRBJ2-2 | TRBV27 | TRBD1 | CASTDRANGELFF | TGTGCCAGCACGGACAGGGCGAACGGGGAGCTGTTTTTT
NA | TRBJ1-2 | TRBV18 | TRBD1 | CASSPPIGQGNYGYTF | TGTGCCAGCTCACCCCCTATTGGACAGGGAAACTATGGCTACACCTTC
NA | TRBJ1-6 | TRBV24-1 | NA | CATSDFRLEGNSPLHF | TGTGCCACCAGTGATTTCCGCCTGGAGGGCAATTCACCCCTCCACTTT
NA | TRBJ1-6 | TRBV9 | TRBD1 | CASSVSGQFNSPLHF | TGTGCCAGCAGCGTTTCGGGACAGTTTAATTCACCCCTCCACTTT
NA | TRBJ2-3 | TRBV28 | TRBD1 | CASSPTGVISDTQYF | TGTGCCAGCAGCCCGACAGGGGTCATTTCAGATACGCAGTATTTT
once | TRBJ2-1 | TRBV5-8 | NA | CASSLGSTHYNEQFF | TGTGCCAGCAGCTTGGGTAGTACCCACTACAATGAGCAGTTCTTC
NA | TRBJ1-1 | TRBV27 | TRBD1 | CASSSTGTGNRSF | TGTGCCAGCAGTTCCACCGGGACAGGGAATCGGTCCTTT
NA | TRBJ1-5 | TRBV7-2 | NA | CASSLGPRGNNQPQHF | TGTGCCAGCAGCTTAGGGCCCCGAGGCAACAATCAGCCCCAGCATTTT
NA | TRBJ2-3 | TRBV28 | NA | CASSPQTLSTDTQYF | TGTGCCAGCAGCCCACAGACACTTAGCACAGATACGCAGTATTTT
NA | TRBJ1-2 | TRBV12-3/TRBV12-4 | TRBD1 | CASSLSGTGTTF | TGTGCCAGCAGTTTGTCCGGGACAGGGACCACCTTC
NA | TRBJ1-5 | TRBV30 | NA | CAYNRGGPQHF | TGTGCCTACAACCGAGGGGGACCCCAGCATTTT
NA | TRBJ1-1 | TRBV18 | NA | CASQALEGAQGTEAFF | TGTGCCAGCCAGGCATTAGAAGGGGCGCAGGGTACTGAAGCTTTCTTT
NA | TRBJ2-2 | TRBV15 | TRBD2 | CATSRDPGLAGITGELFF | TGTGCCACCAGCAGAGATCCCGGACTAGCGGGGATTACCGGGGAGCTGTTTTTT
NA | TRBJ2-3 | TRBV7-9 | TRBD1 | CASSRGTGGLPDTQYF | TGTGCCAGCAGCCGCGGGACAGGGGGCCTCCCCGATACGCAGTATTTT
NA | TRBJ2-1 | TRBV5-1 | TRBD2 | CASSPGLAYSYNEQFF | TGCGCCAGCAGCCCAGGACTAGCGTATTCCTACAATGAGCAGTTCTTC
NA | TRBJ1-1 | TRBV18 | NA | CASSPGTSGPEAFF | TGTGCCAGCTCACCAGGGACATCAGGCCCTGAAGCTTTCTTT
few | TRBJ1-2 | TRBV18 | TRBD1 | CASSTRRGPEGYTF | TGTGCCAGCTCAACCCGGAGGGGGCCCGAAGGCTACACCTTC
few | TRBJ2-5 | TRBV5-1 | NA | CASSLVGGAGAQYF | TGCGCCAGCAGCTTGGTTGGGGGCGCCGGGGCCCAGTACTTC
NA | TRBJ2-7 | TRBV5-1 | TRBD2 | CASSGGTSEVEQYF | TGCGCCAGCAGCGGCGGGACTAGCGAAGTCGAGCAGTACTTC
NA | TRBJ2-5 | TRBV5-1 | NA | CASSRQSKETQYF | TGCGCCAGCAGCCGCCAGTCGAAAGAGACCCAGTACTTC
NA | TRBJ2-1 | TRBV9 | NA | CASSARLDNEQFF | TGTGCCAGCAGCGCTAGACTAGACAATGAGCAGTTCTTC
NA | TRBJ1-1 | TRBV5-5 | TRBD1 | CASSLERGRTEAFF | TGTGCCAGCAGCTTGGAAAGGGGGCGGACTGAAGCTTTCTTT
NA | TRBJ1-2 | TRBV5-1 | NA | CASSQDIANYGYTF | TGCGCCAGCAGCCAAGACATAGCTAACTATGGCTACACCTTC